A single sample gave rise to the 28 T cell receptor beta chains below, sequenced in a study of CD4 T cells in relation to SARS-CoV-2 and coronaviruses. Unexposed donor CD4+ T cells date from about 2011-2018, before the COVID-19 pandemic. The cells were cultured for under 13 days before CD4+ T cells were isolated. Only in-frame clones appear in the TCRdb table, and some are missing; sequencing was by immunoSEQ multiplex PCR. The table lists approximately 21,000 clones, around 76% of them singletons. These receptors' targets are unknown. Sequencing was performed on CD4+ T cells from PBMCs, cultured in vitro. These receptors all stem from a human donor in good health.

The chain's CDR3 is CASSVGGTAGRDEQYF. CDR3 sequence (DNA): TGTGCCAGCAGCGTAGGGGGGACGGCGGGAAGGGACGAGCAGTACTTC. The chain combines TRBV7-3 with TRBJ2-7; tentatively, D is TRBD1 or TRBD2 (6 bases each). Germline V gene data show CDR1 as SGHTA and CDR2 as FQGTGA. Trimming shortened V by 5 bases and J by 5 bases, and 22 bases separated the two germline ends. This CDR3 contains 16 residues.

CDR3 residues: CASSKALEIGDSPLHF. As DNA, the CDR3 is TGTGCCAGCAGCAAAGCCCTTGAGATTGGGGATTCACCCCTCCACTTT. J is TRBJ1-6 and V is TRBV21-1. TRBV21-1 is a documented pseudogene. The CDR3 has 16 amino acids.

The chain joins TRBV11-1 to TRBJ1-1; 11 positions agree with TRBD1. Germline V gene data show CDR1 as SGHAT and CDR2 as FQDESV (reference sequence). J was trimmed by 4 bases and V by 4 bases; bases with no gene match: 8. The CDR3 contains 16 residues. CDR3 in DNA: TGTGCCAGCAGCTCGGGACAGGGGGGAGCGGGCACTGAAGCTTTCTTT. Translation gives CASSSGQGGAGTEAFF.

The chain links TRBV6-2 or TRBV6-3 to TRBJ1-1; D remains ambiguous. This CDR3 comprises 12 residues. Germline V gene sequence: CDR1 MNHEY, CDR2 SVGEGT. V lost 6 bases, J lost 4 bases, and 9 bases lay in between. This chain's CDR3 is CASSLVATEAFF. The CDR3 coding sequence is TGTGCCAGCAGCCTTGTTGCCACTGAAGCTTTCTTT.

The chain joins TRBV5-4 to TRBJ2-3; possibly TRBD2 for D (5 bases). CDR1 SGHNT and CDR2 YYREEE come from the germline V gene (reference sequence). Trimming took 2 bases from V and 0 from J, leaving 7 bases between them. There are 14 residues in the CDR3. This CDR3 reads CASSFRTSTDTQYF. DNA for the CDR3: TGTGCCAGCAGCTTCCGGACTAGCACAGATACGCAGTATTTT. Full variable domain (rest looked up from reference TRBV5-4 and TRBJ2-3): ETGVTQSPTHLIKTRGQQVTLRCSSQSGHNTVSWYQQALGQGPQFIFQYYREEENGRGNFPPRFSGLQFPNYSSELNVNALELDDSALYLCASSFRTSTDTQYFGPGTRLTVL.

The genes are TRBV4-3 and TRBJ1-2, with a weak D call TRBD1 (6 bases). V shed 1 base and J shed 3 bases, with 12 bases lying between them. Germline CDR1 LGHNA, CDR2 YSLEER. The CDR3 loop spans 15 amino acids. The CDR3 loop reads CASSQALQGDYGYTF. CDR3 DNA: TGCGCCAGCAGCCAAGCTTTACAGGGCGACTATGGCTACACCTTC.

The gene calls are TRBV2 and TRBJ1-6; D possibly corresponds to TRBD1 (6 bases). Germline V lookup: CDR1 SNHLY, CDR2 FYNNEI. There are 14 residues in the CDR3. The CDR3 reads CVTQGRSYNSPLHF. In nucleotides, the CDR3 is TGTGTAACGCAGGGGAGGTCCTATAATTCACCCCTCCACTTT.

Details on this clone: The junction departs from germline at one end; a sequencing error may be responsible. The chain links TRBV7-2 to TRBJ1-5; 9 nucleotides agree with TRBD1. This CDR3 contains 14 residues. Germline V gene data show CDR1 as SGHTA and CDR2 as FQGNSA. In DNA, the CDR3 is TGTGCCAGCAGTCTCACAGGGGGCAACCAGCCCCAGCATTTT. It yields the protein CASSLTGGNQPQHF. The whole variable domain, filled in from reference TRBV7-2 and TRBJ1-5, reads GAGVSQSPSNKVTEKGKDVELRCDPISGHTALYWYRQSLGQGLEFLIYFQGNSAPDKSGLPSDRFSAERTGGSVSTLTIQRTQQEDSAVYLCASSLTGGNQPQHFGDGTRLSIL.

The genes are TRBV5-1 and TRBJ2-5, with D perhaps TRBD1 (6 bases). The CDR3 sequence is 14 residues long. V lost 7 bases to trimming and J lost 2 bases, with 15 bases between them. CDR1 and CDR2 from the germline V gene are SGHRS and YFSETQ. For the CDR3, the DNA is TGCGCCAGCGGAGCCGGGACAAATCAAGAGACCCAGTACTTC. Its translation is CASGAGTNQETQYF.

The chain couples TRBV5-1 to TRBJ2-2; D unclear. This CDR3 has 13 residues. Germline V gives CDR1 SGHRS, CDR2 YFSETQ. Trimming took 0 bases from V and 2 from J, leaving 2 bases between them. For the CDR3, the DNA is TGCGCCAGCAGCTTGGATAACACCGGGGAGCTGTTTTTT. Translation: CASSLDNTGELFF.

The chain employs TRBV5-1 and TRBJ2-1; 9 nucleotides match TRBD2. CDR1 and CDR2 from the germline V gene are SGHRS and YFSETQ. The CDR3 sequence is 13 residues long. V shed 6 bases, J shed 7 bases, and the junction held 5 bases outside the gene matches. The CDR3 DNA reads as TGCGCCAGCATCGGACTAGCGCGGAATGAGCAGTTCTTC. It is translated as CASIGLARNEQFF.

The genes are TRBV5-4 and TRBJ2-3; D gene ambiguous. The germline V gene has CDR1 SGHNT and CDR2 YYREEE (reference sequence). The CDR3 spans 11 residues. V gave up 4 bases and J gave up 6 bases, with 6 bases separating them. The CDR3 is CASSKRDTQYF. CDR3 coding DNA: TGTGCCAGCAGCAAAAGGGATACGCAGTATTTT.

The CDR3 here is CASSLPTRPQYF. CDR3 sequence (DNA): TGTGCCAGCAGCCTACCCACCCGCCCGCAGTATTTT. The chain recombines TRBV14 with TRBJ2-3; no reliable D call. Germline lookup yields CDR1 SGHDN and CDR2 FVKESK. There are 12 residues in the CDR3. The V end was cut by 4 bases, the J end by 10 bases, with 12 bases between.

The rearrangement links TRBV5-6 to TRBJ2-5; 7 positions agree with TRBD1. V lost 0 bases, J lost 4 bases, and 6 bases stayed unmatched. The length of the CDR3 is 15 residues. Per the germline V gene, CDR1 is SGHDT and CDR2 is YYEEEE. The CDR3 DNA reads as TGTGCCAGCAGCTTGGTAGAGGGGGCGGGAGAGACCCAGTACTTC. Its translation is CASSLVEGAGETQYF.

V is TRBV5-1 and J is TRBJ2-1; 7 bases align to TRBD1. There are 16 residues in the CDR3. J gave up 6 bases and V 0 bases, and 9 bases lay outside the gene matches. Per germline, CDR1 SGHRS and CDR2 YFSETQ. The CDR3: CASSLAEGANFNEQFF. CDR3 sequence (DNA): TGCGCCAGCAGCTTGGCCGAGGGGGCTAACTTCAATGAGCAGTTCTTC.

In this sample, this clone turned up a few times. CDR3 DNA sequence: TGTGCCAGTAAAATCGGGGCAGGGGGCGACCCCAACGTCCTGACTTTC. Translating gives CASKIGAGGDPNVLTF. J is TRBJ2-6 and V is TRBV19; 8 positions agree with TRBD1. The germline V gene has CDR1 LNHDA and CDR2 SQIVND (reference sequence). The length of the CDR3 is 16 residues. V lost 7 bases, J lost 8 bases, and 13 bases stayed unmatched.

This chain links TRBV2 with TRBJ1-6, with TRBD1 matching over 10 bases. CDR1 SNHLY and CDR2 FYNNEI come from the germline V gene. Germline trimming cut 5 bases from V and 0 bases from J; bases unmatched to any gene: 7. This CDR3 is 18 amino acids long. The CDR3 DNA reads as TGTGCCAGCAGTTGGACAGGGGGTACTAGCTCCTATAATTCACCCCTCCACTTT. It specifies CASSWTGGTSSYNSPLHF.

The CDR3 spells CASSYGQGATEAFF. CDR3 sequence (DNA): TGCGCCAGCAGCTACGGACAGGGGGCAACTGAAGCTTTCTTT. V and J are TRBV5-1 and TRBJ1-1, with 11 bases lining up with TRBD1. J gave up 5 bases and V 3 bases, and 3 bases lay outside the gene matches. The CDR3 contains 14 residues. CDR1 is SGHRS and CDR2 is YFSETQ in the germline V gene.

The chain links TRBV11-2 to TRBJ2-5, with D possibly being TRBD1 or TRBD2 (5 bases each). Germline values: CDR1 SGHAT, CDR2 FQNNGV. The CDR3 contains 16 residues. Trimming stripped 4 bases from V and 1 base from J, with 16 bases between. The CDR3 protein is CASSSALRGGQETQYF. The DNA for the CDR3 is TGTGCCAGCAGCTCCGCCCTGAGGGGCGGCCAAGAGACCCAGTACTTC. Full variable domain (missing parts from reference TRBV11-2 and TRBJ2-5): EAGVAQSPRYKIIEKRQSVAFWCNPISGHATLYWYQQILGQGPKLLIQFQNNGVVDDSQLPKDRFSAERLKGVDSTLKIQPAKLEDSAVYLCASSSALRGGQETQYFGPGTRLLVL.

The chain uses TRBV12-3 or TRBV12-4 and TRBJ1-4; D gene ambiguous. V was trimmed by 2 bases and J by 10 bases, leaving 11 bases between them. CDR3 length: 13 amino acids. The CDR3 protein is CASSLRPAGKLFF. Here the CDR3 DNA reads TGTGCCAGCAGTTTAAGACCCGCGGGAAAACTGTTTTTT.

V usage is TRBV5-6 and J usage is TRBJ1-2, with TRBD1 identical over 10 bases. V gave up 3 bases and J gave up 2 bases; unmatched junction bases: 4. The V gene's germline CDR1 is SGHDT and CDR2 YYEEEE. This CDR3 comprises 15 residues. CDR3 coding DNA: TGTGCCAGCAGCTCGGGACAGGGGCTCAACTATGGCTACACCTTC. Translating gives CASSSGQGLNYGYTF.

The gene calls are TRBV7-2 and TRBJ2-3; tentatively, D is TRBD1 or TRBD2 (7 bases each). This CDR3 is 14 amino acids long. With 5 bases removed from V and 6 bases from J, the gap between germline ends came to 15 bases. Germline V lookup: CDR1 SGHTA, CDR2 FQGNSA. CDR3 sequence reads: CASSPGGGRDTQYF. The CDR3 DNA is TGTGCCAGCAGCCCAGGGGGGGGCAGGGATACGCAGTATTTT.

The chain couples TRBV4-1 to TRBJ1-5, with D perhaps matching TRBD1 (6 bases). This CDR3 is built from 15 residues. Trimming cost V 4 bases and J 5 bases, with 15 bases left between them. The germline V gene has CDR1 MGHRA and CDR2 YSYEKL. The CDR3 DNA follows: TGCGCCAGCAGCCTACGAATTCGGGGGCATCAGCCCCAGCATTTT. Encoded protein: CASSLRIRGHQPQHF.

This rearrangement joins TRBV5-6 to TRBJ2-3; 8 bases agree with TRBD2. CDR3 length equals 19 residues. Germline values: CDR1 SGHDT, CDR2 YYEEEE. The trim removed 0 bases at V and 2 bases at J, leaving 14 bases unmatched. In nucleotides, the CDR3 is TGTGCCAGCAGCTTGGCCGACACTCGCAGCGGGAGATTCACAGATACGCAGTATTTT. It translates to CASSLADTRSGRFTDTQYF.

This clone showed up just once. This chain uses TRBV5-1 with TRBJ1-1; D ambiguous. The CDR3 runs to 15 residues. V was shortened by 1 base and J by 2 bases, with 12 bases between the two germline ends. CDR1 SGHRS and CDR2 YFSETQ come from the germline V gene. CDR3 in DNA: TGCGCCAGCAGCTTGCCCCGGACCCCCAACACTGAAGCTTTCTTT. Its protein product is CASSLPRTPNTEAFF.

This chain joins TRBV3-1 (or the pseudogene TRBV3-2) and TRBJ1-6; 9 bases line up with TRBD1. Germline CDR1 and CDR2: LGHDT and YNNKEL (reference sequence). Germline trimming cut 5 bases from V and 10 bases from J; bases unmatched to any gene: 6. The CDR3 totals 14 residues. For the CDR3, the DNA is TGTGCCAGCAGCGGACGGGACAGGGAATCACCCCTCCACTTT. As protein: CASSGRDRESPLHF.

This sequence joins TRBV19 and TRBJ2-3; TRBD2 agrees at 12 bases. V lost 1 base to trimming and J lost 0 bases; unmatched junction nucleotides: 5. Germline values: CDR1 LNHDA, CDR2 SQIVND (reference sequence). The CDR3 has 18 residues. In DNA, the CDR3 is TGTGCCAGTAGTATAGGGCTAGCGGGGGGGCTCAGCACAGATACGCAGTATTTT. Its translation is CASSIGLAGGLSTDTQYF. The whole variable domain, filled in from reference TRBV19 and TRBJ2-3, reads DGGITQSPKYLFRKEGQNVTLSCEQNLNHDAMYWYRQDPGQGLRLIYYSQIVNDFQKGDIAEGYSVSREKKESFPLTVTSAQKNPTAFYLCASSIGLAGGLSTDTQYFGPGTRLTVL.

This sequence joins TRBV14 and TRBJ1-1; tentative D call: TRBD1 (5 bases). The germline V gene has CDR1 SGHDN and CDR2 FVKESK. The CDR3 has 17 residues. V was cut by 2 bases and J by 0 bases, with 16 bases left in between. The CDR3 nucleotides are TGTGCCAGCAGCCAATCGAGGCCAGGGCACCTGAACACTGAAGCTTTCTTT. It translates to CASSQSRPGHLNTEAFF. Full variable domain (remainder filled in from reference TRBV14 and TRBJ1-1): EAGVTQFPSHSVIEKGQTVTLRCDPISGHDNLYWYRRVMGKEIKFLLHFVKESKQDESGMPNNRFLAERTGGTYSTLKVQPAELEDSGVYFCASSQSRPGHLNTEAFFGQGTRLTVV.